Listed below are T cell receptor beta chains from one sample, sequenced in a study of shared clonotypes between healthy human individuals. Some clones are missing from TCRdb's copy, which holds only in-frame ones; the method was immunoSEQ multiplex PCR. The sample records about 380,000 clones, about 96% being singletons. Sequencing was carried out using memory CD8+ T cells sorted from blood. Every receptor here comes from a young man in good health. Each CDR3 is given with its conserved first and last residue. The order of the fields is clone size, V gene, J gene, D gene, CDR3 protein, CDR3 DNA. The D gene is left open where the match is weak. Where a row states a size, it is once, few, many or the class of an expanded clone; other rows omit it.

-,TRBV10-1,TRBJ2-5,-,CASSERGAGETQYF,TGCGCCAGCAGTGAGAGGGGCGCGGGAGAGACCCAGTACTTC
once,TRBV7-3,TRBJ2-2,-,CASSPSANTGELFF,TGTGCCAGCAGCCCTAGCGCGAACACCGGGGAGCTGTTTTTT
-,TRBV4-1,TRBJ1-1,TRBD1,CASSRLLRGETEAFF,TGCGCCAGCAGCCGTTTACTCAGGGGGGAAACTGAAGCTTTCTTT
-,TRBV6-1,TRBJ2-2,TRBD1,CATLTGGTGELFF,TGTGCCACCTTGACAGGGGGCACCGGGGAGCTGTTTTTT
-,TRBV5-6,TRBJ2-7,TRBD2,CASSLINQRESNEQYF,TGTGCCAGCAGCTTGATCAATCAGCGGGAGTCGAACGAGCAGTACTTC
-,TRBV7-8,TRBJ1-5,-,CASSLQFFSNQPQHF,TGTGCCAGCAGCTTACAGTTTTTTAGCAATCAGCCCCAGCATTTT
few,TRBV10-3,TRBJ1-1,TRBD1,CAISRQGMNTEAFF,TGTGCCATCAGTAGACAGGGCATGAACACTGAAGCTTTCTTT
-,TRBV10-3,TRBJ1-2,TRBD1,CAISDDRGHIYGYTF,TGTGCCATCAGTGATGACAGGGGGCATATCTATGGCTACACCTTC
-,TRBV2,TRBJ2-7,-,CASSGQSYEQYF,TGTGCCAGCAGTGGACAGTCCTACGAGCAGTACTTC
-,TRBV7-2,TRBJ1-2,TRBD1,CASSKGARDPYGYTF,TGTGCCAGCAGCAAGGGGGCCAGGGACCCCTATGGCTACACCTTC
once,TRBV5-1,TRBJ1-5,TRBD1,CASSLGGTGNNQPQHF,TGCGCCAGCAGCTTGGGGGGGACAGGAAACAATCAGCCCCAGCATTTT
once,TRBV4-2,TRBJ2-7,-,CASSQDGEGGYEQYF,TGTGCCAGCAGCCAAGACGGGGAAGGAGGGTACGAGCAGTACTTC
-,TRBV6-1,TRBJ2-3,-,CASSLTETGDTQYF,TGTGCCAGCAGTCTCACCGAAACCGGAGATACGCAGTATTTT
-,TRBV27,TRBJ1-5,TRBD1,CASSPMDRGFNQPQHF,TGTGCCAGCAGCCCCATGGACAGGGGATTCAATCAGCCCCAGCATTTT